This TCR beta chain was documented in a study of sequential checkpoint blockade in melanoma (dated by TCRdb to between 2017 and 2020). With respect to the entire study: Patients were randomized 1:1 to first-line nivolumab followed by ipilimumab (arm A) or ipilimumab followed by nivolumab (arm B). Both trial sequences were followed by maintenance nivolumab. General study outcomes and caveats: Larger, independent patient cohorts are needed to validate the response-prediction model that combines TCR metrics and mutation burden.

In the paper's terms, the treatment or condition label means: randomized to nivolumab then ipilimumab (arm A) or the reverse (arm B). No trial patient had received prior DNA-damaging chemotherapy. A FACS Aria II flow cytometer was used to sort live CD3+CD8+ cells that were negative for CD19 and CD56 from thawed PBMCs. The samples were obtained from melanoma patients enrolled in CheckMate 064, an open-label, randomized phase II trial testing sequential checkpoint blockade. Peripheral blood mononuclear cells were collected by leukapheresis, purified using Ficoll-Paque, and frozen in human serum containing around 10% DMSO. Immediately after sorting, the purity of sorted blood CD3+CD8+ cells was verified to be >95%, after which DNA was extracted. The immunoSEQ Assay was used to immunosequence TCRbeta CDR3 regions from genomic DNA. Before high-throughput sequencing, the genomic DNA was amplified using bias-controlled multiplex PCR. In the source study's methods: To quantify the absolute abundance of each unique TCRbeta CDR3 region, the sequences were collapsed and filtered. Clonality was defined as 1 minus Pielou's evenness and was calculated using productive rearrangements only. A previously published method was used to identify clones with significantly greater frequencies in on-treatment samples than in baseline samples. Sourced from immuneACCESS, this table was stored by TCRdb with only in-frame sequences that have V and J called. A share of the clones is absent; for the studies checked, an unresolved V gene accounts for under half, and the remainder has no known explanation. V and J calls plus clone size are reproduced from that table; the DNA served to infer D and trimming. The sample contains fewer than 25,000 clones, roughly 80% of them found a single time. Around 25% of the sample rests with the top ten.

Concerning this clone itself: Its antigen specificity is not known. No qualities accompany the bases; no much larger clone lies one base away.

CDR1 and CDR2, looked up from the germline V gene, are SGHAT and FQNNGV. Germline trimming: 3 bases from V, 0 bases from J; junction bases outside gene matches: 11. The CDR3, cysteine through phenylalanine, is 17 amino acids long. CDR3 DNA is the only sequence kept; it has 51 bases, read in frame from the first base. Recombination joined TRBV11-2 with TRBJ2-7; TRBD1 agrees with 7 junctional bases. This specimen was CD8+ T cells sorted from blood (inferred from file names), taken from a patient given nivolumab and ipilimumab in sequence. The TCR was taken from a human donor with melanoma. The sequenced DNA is TGTGCCAGCAGCTTGGCGTACGGACAGGATAGCTCCTACGAGCAGTACTTC. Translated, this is CASSLAYGQDSSYEQYF.